This T cell receptor beta chain was sequenced during a study of T cell repertoires in cytomegalovirus infection. Study background: A matching HLA type, together with CMV infection, was signaled by public TCR beta signatures. The study, taken as a whole, reports: Cumulative public TCR beta family frequency identified CMV carriers with the relevant HLA. HLA-C-restricted TCR beta clonotypes specific for CMV led the ex vivo response.

The CDR3 contains 14 residues. Trimming removed 3 bases from V and 5 bases from J, with 17 bases in between. Germline CDR1 DFQATT, CDR2 SNEGSKA (reference sequence). This clonotype has at least ten counts. Its antigen remains unidentified. Each CDR3 protein gets one entry after TCRdb re-called the reads with MiXCR. The repertoire holds 290,000 or so distinct CDR3 sequences, with approximately 10% as singletons. Sequencing input: PBMCs. The origin of this receptor is a human donor in good health (CMV status not recorded). Some clones in this sample may be carry-over from other donors' samples. The J gene is TRBJ2-7, the V gene TRBV20-1; tentative D call: TRBD2 (5 bases). The CDR3 is CSARMALAGDEQYF. The DNA of the CDR3 is TGCAGTGCTAGGATGGCTCTAGCAGGAGACGAGCAGTACTTC.